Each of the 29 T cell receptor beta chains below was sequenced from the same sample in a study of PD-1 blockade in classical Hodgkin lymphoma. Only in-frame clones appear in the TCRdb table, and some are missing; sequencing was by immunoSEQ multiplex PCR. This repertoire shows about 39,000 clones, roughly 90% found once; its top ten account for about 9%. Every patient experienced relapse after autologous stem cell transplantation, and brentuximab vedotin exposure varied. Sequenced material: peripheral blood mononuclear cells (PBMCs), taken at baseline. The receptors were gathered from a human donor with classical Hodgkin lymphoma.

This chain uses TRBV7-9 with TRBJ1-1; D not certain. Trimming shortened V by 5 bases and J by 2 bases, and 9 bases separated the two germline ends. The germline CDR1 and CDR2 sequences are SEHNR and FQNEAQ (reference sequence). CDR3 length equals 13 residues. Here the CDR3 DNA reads TGTGCCAGCAGCCCACCAATTAACACTGAAGCTTTCTTT. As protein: CASSPPINTEAFF.

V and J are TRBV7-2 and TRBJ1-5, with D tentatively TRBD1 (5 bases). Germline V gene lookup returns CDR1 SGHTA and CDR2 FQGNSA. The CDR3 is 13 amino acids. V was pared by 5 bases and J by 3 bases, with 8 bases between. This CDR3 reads CASSPGANQPQHF. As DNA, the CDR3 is TGTGCCAGCAGCCCTGGGGCCAATCAGCCCCAGCATTTT.

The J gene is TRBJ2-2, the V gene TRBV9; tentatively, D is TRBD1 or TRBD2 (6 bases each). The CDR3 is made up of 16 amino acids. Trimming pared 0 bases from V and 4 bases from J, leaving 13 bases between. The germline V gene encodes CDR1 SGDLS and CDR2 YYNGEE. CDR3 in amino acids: CASSVVDGGGTGELFF. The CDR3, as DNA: TGTGCCAGCAGCGTAGTAGACGGAGGGGGCACCGGGGAGCTGTTTTTT.

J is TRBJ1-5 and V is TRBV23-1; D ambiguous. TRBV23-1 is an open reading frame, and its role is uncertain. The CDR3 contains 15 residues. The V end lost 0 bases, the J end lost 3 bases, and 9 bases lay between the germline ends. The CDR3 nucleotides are TGCGCCAGCAGTCAATCGGAACAGACCAATCAGCCCCAGCATTTT. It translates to CASSQSEQTNQPQHF.

CDR3 sequence reads: CASSQTAQGPRYF. CDR3 DNA: TGTGCCAGCAGCCAAACAGCACAGGGTCCTAGGTACTTC. This sequence joins TRBV14 and TRBJ2-7; possibly TRBD1 for D (6 bases). CDR1 is SGHDN, CDR2 FVKESK, per germline. V was trimmed by 2 bases and J by 12 bases, leaving 17 bases between them. This CDR3 region has 13 residues.

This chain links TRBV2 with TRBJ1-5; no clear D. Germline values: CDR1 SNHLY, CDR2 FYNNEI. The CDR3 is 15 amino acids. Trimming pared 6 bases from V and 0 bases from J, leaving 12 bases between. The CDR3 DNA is TGTGCCAGCAGGGTAGTGTTAGATAGCAATCAGCCCCAGCATTTT. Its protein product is CASRVVLDSNQPQHF.

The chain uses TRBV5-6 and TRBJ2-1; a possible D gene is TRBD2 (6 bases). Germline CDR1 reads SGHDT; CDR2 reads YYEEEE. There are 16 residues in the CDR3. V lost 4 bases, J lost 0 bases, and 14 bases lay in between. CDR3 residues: CASSAWGELSYNEQFF. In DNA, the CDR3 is TGTGCCAGCAGCGCATGGGGGGAACTCTCCTACAATGAGCAGTTCTTC.

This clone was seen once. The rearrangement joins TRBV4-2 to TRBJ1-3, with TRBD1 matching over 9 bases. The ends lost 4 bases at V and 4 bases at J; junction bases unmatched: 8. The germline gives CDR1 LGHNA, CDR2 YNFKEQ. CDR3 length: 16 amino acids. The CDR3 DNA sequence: TGTGCCAGCAGCCCCTGGGACAGGGTGGGAGGAAACACCATATATTTT. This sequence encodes CASSPWDRVGGNTIYF.

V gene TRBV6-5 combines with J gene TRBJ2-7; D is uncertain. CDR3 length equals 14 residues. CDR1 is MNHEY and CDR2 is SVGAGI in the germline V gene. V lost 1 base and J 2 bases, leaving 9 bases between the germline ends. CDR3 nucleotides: TGTGCCAGCAGTTACTGGTACGACGCCTACGAGCAGTACTTC. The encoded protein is CASSYWYDAYEQYF.

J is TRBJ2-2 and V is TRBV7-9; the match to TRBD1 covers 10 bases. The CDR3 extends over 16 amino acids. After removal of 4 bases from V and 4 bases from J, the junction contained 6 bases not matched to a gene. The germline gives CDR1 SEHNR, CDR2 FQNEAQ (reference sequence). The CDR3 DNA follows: TGTGCCAGCAGCTCCGACAGGGGGCGAGGCACCGGGGAGCTGTTTTTT. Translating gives CASSSDRGRGTGELFF. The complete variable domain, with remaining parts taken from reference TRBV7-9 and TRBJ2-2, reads DTGVSQNPRHKITKRGQNVTFRCDPISEHNRLYWYRQTLGQGPEFLTYFQNEAQLEKSRLLSDRFSAERPKGSFSTLEIQRTEQGDSAMYLCASSSDRGRGTGELFFGEGSRLTVL.

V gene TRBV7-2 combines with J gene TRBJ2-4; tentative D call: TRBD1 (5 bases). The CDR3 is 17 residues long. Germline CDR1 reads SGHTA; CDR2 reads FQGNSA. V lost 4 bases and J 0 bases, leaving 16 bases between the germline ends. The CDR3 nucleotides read TGTGCCAGCAGCTCCACTCTCTGGGGCCTAGCCAAAAACATTCAGTACTTC. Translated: CASSSTLWGLAKNIQYF.

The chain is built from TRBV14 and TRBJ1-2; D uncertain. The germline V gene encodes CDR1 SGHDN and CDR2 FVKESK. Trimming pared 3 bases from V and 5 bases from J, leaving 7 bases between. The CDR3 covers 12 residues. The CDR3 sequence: CASSHQRYGYTF. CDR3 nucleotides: TGTGCCAGCAGCCACCAGCGATATGGCTACACCTTC. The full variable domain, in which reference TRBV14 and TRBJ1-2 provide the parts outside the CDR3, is EAGVTQFPSHSVIEKGQTVTLRCDPISGHDNLYWYRRVMGKEIKFLLHFVKESKQDESGMPNNRFLAERTGGTYSTLKVQPAELEDSGVYFCASSHQRYGYTFGSGTRLTVV.

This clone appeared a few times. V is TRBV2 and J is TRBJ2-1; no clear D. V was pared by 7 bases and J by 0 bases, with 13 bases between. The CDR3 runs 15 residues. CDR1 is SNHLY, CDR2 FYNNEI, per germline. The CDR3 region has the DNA TGTGCCAGCATTAAGGACCAGAGCTCCTACAATGAGCAGTTCTTC. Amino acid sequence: CASIKDQSSYNEQFF. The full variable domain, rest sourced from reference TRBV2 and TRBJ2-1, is EPEVTQTPSHQVTQMGQEVILRCVPISNHLYFYWYRQILGQKVEFLVSFYNNEISEKSEIFDDQFSVERPDGSNFTLKIRSTKLEDSAMYFCASIKDQSSYNEQFFGPGTRLTVL.

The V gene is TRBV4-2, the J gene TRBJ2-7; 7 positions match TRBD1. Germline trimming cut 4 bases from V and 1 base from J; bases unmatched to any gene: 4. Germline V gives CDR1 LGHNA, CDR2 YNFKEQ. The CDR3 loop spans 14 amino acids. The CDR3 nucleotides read TGTGCCAGCAGCCCCCGGACAGGATCCTACGAGCAGTACTTC. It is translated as CASSPRTGSYEQYF.

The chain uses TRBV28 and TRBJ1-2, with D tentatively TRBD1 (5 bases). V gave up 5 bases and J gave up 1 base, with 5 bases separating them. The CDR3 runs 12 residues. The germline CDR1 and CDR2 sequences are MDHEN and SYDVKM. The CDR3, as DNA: TGTGCCAGCAGTCAGGGTAACTATGGCTACACCTTC. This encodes CASSQGNYGYTF.

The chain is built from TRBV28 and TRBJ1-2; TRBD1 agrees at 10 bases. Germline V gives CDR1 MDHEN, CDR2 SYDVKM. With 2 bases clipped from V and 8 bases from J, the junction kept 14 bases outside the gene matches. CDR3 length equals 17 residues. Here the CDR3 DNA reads TGTGCCAGCAGTTTAGCCGTAATTCCGGGACAGGGGAAAGGCTACACCTTC. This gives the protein CASSLAVIPGQGKGYTF.

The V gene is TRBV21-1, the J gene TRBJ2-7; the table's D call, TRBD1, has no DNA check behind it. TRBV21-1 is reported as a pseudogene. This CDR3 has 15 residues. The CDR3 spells CASSTTRDRFNEQYF. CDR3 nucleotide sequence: TGTGCCAGCAGCACAACCCGGGACAGGTTCAACGAGCAGTACTTC.

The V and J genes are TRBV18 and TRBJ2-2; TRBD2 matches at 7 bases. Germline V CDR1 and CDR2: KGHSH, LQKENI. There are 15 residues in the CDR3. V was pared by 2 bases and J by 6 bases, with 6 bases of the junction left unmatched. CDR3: CASSPMSGASGELFF. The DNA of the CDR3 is TGTGCCAGCTCACCAATGAGCGGGGCCTCCGGGGAGCTGTTTTTT.

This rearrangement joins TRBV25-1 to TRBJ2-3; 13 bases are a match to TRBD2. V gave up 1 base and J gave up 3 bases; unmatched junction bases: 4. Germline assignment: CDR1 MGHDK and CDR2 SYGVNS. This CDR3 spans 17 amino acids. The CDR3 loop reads CASSESLAGGPTDTQYF. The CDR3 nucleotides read TGTGCCAGCAGTGAATCACTAGCGGGAGGGCCTACAGATACGCAGTATTTT.

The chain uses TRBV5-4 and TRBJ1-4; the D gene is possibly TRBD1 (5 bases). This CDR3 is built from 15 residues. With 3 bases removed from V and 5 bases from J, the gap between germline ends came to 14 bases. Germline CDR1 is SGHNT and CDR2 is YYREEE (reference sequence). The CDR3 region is CASSSLNRRNEKLFF. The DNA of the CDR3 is TGTGCCAGCAGCTCCCTAAACAGGCGGAATGAAAAACTGTTTTTT.

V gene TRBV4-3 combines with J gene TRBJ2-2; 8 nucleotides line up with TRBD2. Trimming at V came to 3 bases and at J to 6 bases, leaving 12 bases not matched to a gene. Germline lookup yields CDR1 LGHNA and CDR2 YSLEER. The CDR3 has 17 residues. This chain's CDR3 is CASSHASGGAVAGELFF. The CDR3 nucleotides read TGCGCCAGCAGCCACGCGTCCGGGGGGGCTGTAGCCGGGGAGCTGTTTTTT.

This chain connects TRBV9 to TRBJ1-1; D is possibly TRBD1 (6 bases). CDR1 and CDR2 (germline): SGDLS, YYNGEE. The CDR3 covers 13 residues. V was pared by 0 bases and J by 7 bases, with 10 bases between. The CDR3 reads CASSVVGQYEAFF. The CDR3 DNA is TGTGCCAGCAGCGTAGTGGGACAATATGAAGCTTTCTTT.

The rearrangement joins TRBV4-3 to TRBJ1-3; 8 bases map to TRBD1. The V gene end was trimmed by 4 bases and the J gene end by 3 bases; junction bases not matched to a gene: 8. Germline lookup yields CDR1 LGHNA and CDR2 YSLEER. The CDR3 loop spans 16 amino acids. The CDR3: CASSPHPTGVGNTIYF. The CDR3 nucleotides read TGCGCCAGCAGCCCCCACCCGACAGGGGTTGGAAACACCATATATTTT.

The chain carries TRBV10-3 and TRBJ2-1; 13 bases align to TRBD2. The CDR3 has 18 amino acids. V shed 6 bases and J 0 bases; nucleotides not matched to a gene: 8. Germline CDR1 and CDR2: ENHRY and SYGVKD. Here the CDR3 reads CAISRLAGGLSSYNEQFF. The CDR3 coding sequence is TGTGCCATCAGCCGACTAGCGGGGGGCCTCAGCTCCTACAATGAGCAGTTCTTC.

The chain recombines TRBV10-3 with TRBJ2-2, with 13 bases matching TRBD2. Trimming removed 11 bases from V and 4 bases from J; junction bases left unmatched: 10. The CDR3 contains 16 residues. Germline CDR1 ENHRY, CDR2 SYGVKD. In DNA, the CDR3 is TGTGCCTCAAGGACTAGCGGGAGCGGCGGCACCGGGGAGCTGTTTTTT. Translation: CASRTSGSGGTGELFF.

The CDR3 reads CASSLVLGLETQYF. The DNA of the CDR3 is TGTGCCAGCAGCTTAGTATTAGGTTTGGAGACCCAGTACTTC. The rearrangement links TRBV7-6 to TRBJ2-5; D uncertain. V lost 1 base and J 5 bases, leaving 11 bases between the germline ends. The V gene's germline CDR1 is SGHVS and CDR2 FNYEAQ. The CDR3 has 14 amino acids.

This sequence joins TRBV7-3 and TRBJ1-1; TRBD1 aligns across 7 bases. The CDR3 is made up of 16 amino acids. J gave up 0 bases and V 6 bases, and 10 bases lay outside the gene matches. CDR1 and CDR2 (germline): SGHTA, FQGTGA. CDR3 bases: TGTGCCAGCAGATCAAACCAGGGGGTCATGAACACTGAAGCTTTCTTT. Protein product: CASRSNQGVMNTEAFF.

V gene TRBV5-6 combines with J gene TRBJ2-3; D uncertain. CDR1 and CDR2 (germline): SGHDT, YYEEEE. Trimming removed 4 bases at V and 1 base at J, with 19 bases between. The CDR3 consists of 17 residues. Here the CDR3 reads CASSRFLWGTGTDTQYF. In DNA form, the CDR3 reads TGTGCCAGCAGCCGGTTTCTTTGGGGTACTGGCACAGATACGCAGTATTTT. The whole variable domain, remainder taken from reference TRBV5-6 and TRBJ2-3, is DAGVTQSPTHLIKTRGQQVTLRCSPKSGHDTVSWYQQALGQGPQFIFQYYEEEERQRGNFPDRFSGHQFPNYSSELNVNALLLGDSALYLCASSRFLWGTGTDTQYFGPGTRLTVL.

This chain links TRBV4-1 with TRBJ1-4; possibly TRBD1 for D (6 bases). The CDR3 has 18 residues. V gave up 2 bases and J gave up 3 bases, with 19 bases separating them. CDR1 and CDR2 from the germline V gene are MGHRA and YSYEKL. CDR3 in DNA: TGCGCCAGCAGCCAACCAACAGGGTCAGGAGGATCTAATGAAAAACTGTTTTTT. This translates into CASSQPTGSGGSNEKLFF.